A single sample gave rise to the 8 T cell receptor beta chains below, sequenced in a study of tumor-infiltrating T cells and Merkel cell polyomavirus. Turning to the study itself: CD8+ T cells recognized the Merkel cell polyomavirus KLL epitope.

Robust Merkel cell polyomavirus Large T antigen positivity by immunohistochemistry was seen in all patients' tumors. TCRdb keeps only in-frame clones here, not all; method: immunoSEQ multiplex PCR. This sample carries around 25,000 clones, 70% to 90% of them seen once, and the ten largest clones take approximately 3%. The sample comprised lymph node tissue. The receptors were sampled from a man aged 50 or older with Merkel cell carcinoma.

This rearrangement joins TRBV5-1 to TRBJ1-5; 8 bases map to TRBD1. In germline, CDR1 is SGHRS, CDR2 YFSETQ. This CDR3 region has 16 residues. Trimming at V came to 4 bases and at J to 7 bases, leaving 13 bases not matched to a gene. The CDR3 protein is CASSPQGQGLGQPQHF. The CDR3 DNA reads as TGCGCCAGCAGCCCACAAGGACAGGGTCTGGGCCAGCCCCAGCATTTT.

The V gene is TRBV28, the J gene TRBJ2-6; a weak D match, TRBD1 (6 bases). CDR1 MDHEN and CDR2 SYDVKM come from the germline V gene. The germline V and J ends were trimmed by 4 bases and 1 base, with 8 bases remaining between them. The CDR3 spans 15 residues. The CDR3 loop reads CASSSQGSGANVLTF. The DNA of the CDR3 is TGTGCCAGCAGTTCACAGGGTTCTGGGGCCAACGTCCTGACTTTC.

The V gene is TRBV2, the J gene TRBJ2-1; the match to TRBD2 covers 11 bases. Germline V lookup: CDR1 SNHLY, CDR2 FYNNEI. Trimming cost V 6 bases and J 9 bases; bases outside gene matches: 10. CDR3 length: 15 residues. The CDR3, as DNA: TGTGCCAGCAGACAGGGACTAGCGGTTTGGGGTGAGCAGTTCTTC. This codes for CASRQGLAVWGEQFF.

This clone was detected only a few times. This chain connects TRBV30 to TRBJ1-6; D not certain. CDR1 and CDR2 (germline): GTSNPN, SVGIG (reference sequence). The CDR3 has 13 amino acids. With 3 bases removed from V and 6 bases from J, the gap between germline ends came to 9 bases. This CDR3 reads CAWRTDFNSPLHF. CDR3 bases: TGTGCCTGGAGGACGGACTTTAATTCACCCCTCCACTTT.

The chain recombines TRBV9 with TRBJ2-5, with D maybe TRBD2 (6 bases). The CDR3 runs 13 residues. The germline gives CDR1 SGDLS, CDR2 YYNGEE. V was shortened by 4 bases and J by 4 bases, with 11 bases between the two germline ends. The CDR3, as DNA: TGTGCCAGCAGCTCTGCGGGGACAGAGACCCAGTACTTC. It specifies CASSSAGTETQYF.

This clone was observed a handful of times. The gene calls are TRBV30 and TRBJ1-1, with TRBD1 as a possible D gene (5 bases). This CDR3 is built from 13 residues. V was clipped by 3 bases and J by 5 bases, with 13 bases between them. CDR1 is GTSNPN, CDR2 SVGIG, per germline (reference sequence). The chain's CDR3 is CAWRGGGMTEAFF. CDR3 nucleotide sequence: TGTGCCTGGAGGGGCGGGGGGATGACTGAAGCTTTCTTT.

This sequence joins TRBV7-8 and TRBJ1-6, with D unclear. V lost 1 base and J 4 bases, leaving 17 bases between the germline ends. Germline V gene lookup returns CDR1 SGHVS and CDR2 FQNEAQ. The CDR3 length is 18 residues. CDR3 sequence reads: CASSLVPSLRSYNSPLHF. The CDR3 nucleotides are TGTGCCAGCAGCTTAGTCCCTTCCTTGAGAAGTTATAATTCACCCCTCCACTTT.

The rearrangement joins TRBV7-8 to TRBJ2-3; 7 bases agree with TRBD1. The CDR3 length is 14 residues. After removal of 7 bases from V and 1 base from J, the junction contained 5 bases not matched to a gene. Germline assignment: CDR1 SGHVS and CDR2 FQNEAQ. The CDR3 coding sequence is TGTGCCAGCATAACGCAGGGGGGCACAGATACGCAGTATTTT. It codes for CASITQGGTDTQYF.